The T cell receptor (beta chain) described here comes from a study of response to subunit inactivated influenza vaccine. The study's findings and limits: It was the authors' suggestion that each seasonal influenza vaccination recruits few new T cells.

Via MiXCR, TCRdb re-called the RT-PCR reads, giving one row per CDR3 protein. The sample holds 610,000 or so distinct CDR3 sequences, 13% to 15% seen once. The V gene's germline CDR1 is DFQATT and CDR2 SNEGSKA (reference sequence). Trimming took 3 bases from V and 0 from J, leaving 9 bases between them. The CDR3 consists of 13 residues. A few counts support this clonotype. Its specificity is not known. Material: PBMCs from blood, obtained 12 days after vaccination. The source is a man aged 50 to 60 who received an inactivated influenza vaccine. V is TRBV20-1 and J is TRBJ2-7; D is ambiguous. Here the CDR3 reads CSASRRVSYEQYF. The DNA for the CDR3 is TGCAGTGCTAGTAGGCGCGTCTCCTACGAGCAGTACTTC.